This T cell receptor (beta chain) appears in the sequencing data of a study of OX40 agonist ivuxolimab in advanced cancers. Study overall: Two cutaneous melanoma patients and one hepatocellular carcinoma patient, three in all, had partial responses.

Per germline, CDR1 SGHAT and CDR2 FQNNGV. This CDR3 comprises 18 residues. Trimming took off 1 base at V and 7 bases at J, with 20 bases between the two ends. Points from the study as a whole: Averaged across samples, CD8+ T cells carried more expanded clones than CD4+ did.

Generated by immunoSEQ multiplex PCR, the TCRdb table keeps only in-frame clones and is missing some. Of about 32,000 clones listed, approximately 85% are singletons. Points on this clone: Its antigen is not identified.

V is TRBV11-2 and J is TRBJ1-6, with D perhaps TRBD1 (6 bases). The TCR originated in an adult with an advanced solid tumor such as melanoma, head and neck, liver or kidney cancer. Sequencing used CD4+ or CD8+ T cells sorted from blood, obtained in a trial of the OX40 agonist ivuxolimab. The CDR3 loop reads CASSLGGEKGQENSPLHF. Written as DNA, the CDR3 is TGTGCCAGCAGCTTAGGGGGGGAAAAGGGACAAGAGAATTCACCCCTCCACTTT.